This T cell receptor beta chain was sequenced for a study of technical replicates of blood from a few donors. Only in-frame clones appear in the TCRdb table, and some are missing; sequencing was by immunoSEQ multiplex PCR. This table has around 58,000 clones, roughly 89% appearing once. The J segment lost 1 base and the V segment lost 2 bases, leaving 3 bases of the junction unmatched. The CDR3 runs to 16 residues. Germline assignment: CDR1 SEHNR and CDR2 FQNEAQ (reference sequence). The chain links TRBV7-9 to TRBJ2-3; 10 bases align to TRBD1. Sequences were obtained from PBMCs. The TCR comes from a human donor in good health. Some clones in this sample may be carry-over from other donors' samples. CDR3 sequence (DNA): TGTGCCAGCAGCTTACAGACAGGGGGCGGCACAGATACGCAGTATTTT. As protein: CASSLQTGGGTDTQYF.